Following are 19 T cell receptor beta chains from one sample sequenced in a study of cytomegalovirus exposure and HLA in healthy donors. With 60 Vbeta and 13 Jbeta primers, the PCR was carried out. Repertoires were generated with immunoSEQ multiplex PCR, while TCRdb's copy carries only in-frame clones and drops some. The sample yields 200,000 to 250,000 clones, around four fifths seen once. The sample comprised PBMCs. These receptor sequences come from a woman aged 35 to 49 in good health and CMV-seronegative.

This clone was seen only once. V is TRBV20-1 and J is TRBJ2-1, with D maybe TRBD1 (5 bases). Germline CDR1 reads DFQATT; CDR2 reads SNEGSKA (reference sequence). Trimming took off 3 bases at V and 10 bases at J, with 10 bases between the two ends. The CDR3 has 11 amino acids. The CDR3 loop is CSARTVTEQFF. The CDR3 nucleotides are TGCAGTGCTAGGACAGTTACCGAGCAGTTCTTC.

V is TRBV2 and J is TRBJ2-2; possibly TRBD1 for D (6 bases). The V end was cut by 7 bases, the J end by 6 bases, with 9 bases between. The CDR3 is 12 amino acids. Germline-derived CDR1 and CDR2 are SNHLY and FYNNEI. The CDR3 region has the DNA TGTGCCAGCAATTCAGGGGCCGGGGAGCTGTTTTTT. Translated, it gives CASNSGAGELFF.

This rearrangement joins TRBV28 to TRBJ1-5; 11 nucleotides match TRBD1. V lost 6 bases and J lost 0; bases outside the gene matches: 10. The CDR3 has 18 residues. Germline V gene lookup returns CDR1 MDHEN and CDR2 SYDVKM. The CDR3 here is CASRTDRGRSDSNQPQHF. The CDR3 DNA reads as TGTGCCAGCAGAACGGACAGGGGGCGAAGTGATAGCAATCAGCCCCAGCATTTT.

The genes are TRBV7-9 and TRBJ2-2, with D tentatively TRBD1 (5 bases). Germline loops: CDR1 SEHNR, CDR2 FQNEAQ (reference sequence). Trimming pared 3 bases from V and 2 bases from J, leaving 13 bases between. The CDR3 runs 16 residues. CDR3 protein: CASSFMVGPNTGELFF. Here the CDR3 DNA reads TGTGCCAGCAGCTTTATGGTGGGGCCTAACACCGGGGAGCTGTTTTTT. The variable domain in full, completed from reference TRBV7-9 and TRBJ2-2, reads DTGVSQNPRHKITKRGQNVTFRCDPISEHNRLYWYRQTLGQGPEFLTYFQNEAQLEKSRLLSDRFSAERPKGSFSTLEIQRTEQGDSAMYLCASSFMVGPNTGELFFGEGSRLTVL.

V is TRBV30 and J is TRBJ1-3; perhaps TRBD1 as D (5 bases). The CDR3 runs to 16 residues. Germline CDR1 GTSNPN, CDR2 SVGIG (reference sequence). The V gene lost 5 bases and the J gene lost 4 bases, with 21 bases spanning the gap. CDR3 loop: CAWGRHRQGKGNTIYF. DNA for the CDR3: TGTGCCTGGGGACGGCATCGTCAGGGAAAAGGAAACACCATATATTTT.

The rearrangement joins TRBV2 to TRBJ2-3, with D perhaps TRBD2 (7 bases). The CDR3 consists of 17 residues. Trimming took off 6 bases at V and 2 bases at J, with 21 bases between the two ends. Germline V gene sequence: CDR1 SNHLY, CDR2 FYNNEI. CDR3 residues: CASSQGGGRGYTDTQYF. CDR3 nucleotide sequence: TGTGCCAGCAGCCAAGGGGGGGGGCGGGGCTACACAGATACGCAGTATTTT.

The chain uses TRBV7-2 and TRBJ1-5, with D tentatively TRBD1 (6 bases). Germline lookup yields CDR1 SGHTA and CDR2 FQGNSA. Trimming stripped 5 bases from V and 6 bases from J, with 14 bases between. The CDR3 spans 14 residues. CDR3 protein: CASSIQGGGQPQHF. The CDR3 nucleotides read TGTGCCAGCAGCATACAGGGTGGGGGTCAGCCCCAGCATTTT.

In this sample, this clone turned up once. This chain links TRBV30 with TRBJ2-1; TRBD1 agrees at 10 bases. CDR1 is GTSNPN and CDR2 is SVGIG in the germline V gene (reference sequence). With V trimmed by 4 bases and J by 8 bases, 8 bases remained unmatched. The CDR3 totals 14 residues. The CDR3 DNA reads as TGTGCCTGGACCACGGGACAGGGGCCCCATGAGCAGTTCTTC. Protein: CAWTTGQGPHEQFF.

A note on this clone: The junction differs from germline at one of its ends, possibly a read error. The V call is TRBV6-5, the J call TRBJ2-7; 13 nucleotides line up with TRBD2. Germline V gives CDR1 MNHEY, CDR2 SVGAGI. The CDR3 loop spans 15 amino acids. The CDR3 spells CASSSTSGRNYERYF. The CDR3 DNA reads TGTGCCAGCAGCTCGACTAGCGGGAGGAACTACGAGCGGTACTTC.

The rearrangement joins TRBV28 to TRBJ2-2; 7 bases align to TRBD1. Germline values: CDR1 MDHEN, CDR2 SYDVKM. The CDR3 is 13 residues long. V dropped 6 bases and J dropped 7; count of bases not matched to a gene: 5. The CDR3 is CASRPTGVGELFF. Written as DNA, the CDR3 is TGTGCCAGCAGACCCACAGGGGTCGGGGAGCTGTTTTTT. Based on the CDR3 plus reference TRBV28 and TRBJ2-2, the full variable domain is DVKVTQSSRYLVKRTGEKVFLECVQDMDHENMFWYRQDPGLGLRLIYFSYDVKMKEKGDIPEGYSVSREKKERFSLILESASTNQTSMYLCASRPTGVGELFFGEGSRLTVL.

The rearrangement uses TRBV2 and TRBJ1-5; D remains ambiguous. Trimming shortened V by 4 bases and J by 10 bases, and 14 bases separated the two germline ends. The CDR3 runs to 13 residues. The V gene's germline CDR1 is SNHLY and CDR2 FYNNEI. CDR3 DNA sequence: TGTGCCAGCAGTGGGACTGTGTGGGATCCCCAGCATTTT. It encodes CASSGTVWDPQHF. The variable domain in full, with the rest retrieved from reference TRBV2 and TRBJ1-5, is EPEVTQTPSHQVTQMGQEVILRCVPISNHLYFYWYRQILGQKVEFLVSFYNNEISEKSEIFDDQFSVERPDGSNFTLKIRSTKLEDSAMYFCASSGTVWDPQHFGDGTRLSIL.

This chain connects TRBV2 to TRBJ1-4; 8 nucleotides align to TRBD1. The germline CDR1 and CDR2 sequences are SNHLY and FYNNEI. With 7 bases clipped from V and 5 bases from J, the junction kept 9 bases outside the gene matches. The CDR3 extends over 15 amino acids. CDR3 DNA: TGTGCCAGCAACCCTCGGACAGGGTTAAATGAAAAACTGTTTTTT. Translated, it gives CASNPRTGLNEKLFF.

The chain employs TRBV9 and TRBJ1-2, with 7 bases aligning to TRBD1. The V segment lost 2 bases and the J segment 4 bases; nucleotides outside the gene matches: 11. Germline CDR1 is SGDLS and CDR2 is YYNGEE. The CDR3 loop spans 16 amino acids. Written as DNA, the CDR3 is TGTGCCAGCAGCGTTACGGGACAGCTAACTTCCTATGGCTACACCTTC. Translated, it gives CASSVTGQLTSYGYTF.

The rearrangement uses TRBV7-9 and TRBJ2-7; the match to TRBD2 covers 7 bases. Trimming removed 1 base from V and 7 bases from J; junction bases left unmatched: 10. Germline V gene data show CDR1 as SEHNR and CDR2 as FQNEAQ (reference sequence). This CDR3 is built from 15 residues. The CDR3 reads CASSLGGTTRMEQYF. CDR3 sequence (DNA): TGTGCCAGCAGCTTAGGCGGGACTACTCGCATGGAGCAGTACTTC.

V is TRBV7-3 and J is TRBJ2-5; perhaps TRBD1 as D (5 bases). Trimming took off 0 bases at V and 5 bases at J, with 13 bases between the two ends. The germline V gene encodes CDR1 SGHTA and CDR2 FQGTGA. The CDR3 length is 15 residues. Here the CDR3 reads CASSLTGRAAETQYF. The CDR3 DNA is TGTGCCAGCAGCTTAACTGGCAGGGCCGCTGAGACCCAGTACTTC.

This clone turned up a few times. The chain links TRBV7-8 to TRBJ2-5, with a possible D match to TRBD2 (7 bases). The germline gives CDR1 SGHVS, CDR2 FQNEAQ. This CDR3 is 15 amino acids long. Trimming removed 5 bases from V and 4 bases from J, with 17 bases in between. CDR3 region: CASSQGRVKGETQYF. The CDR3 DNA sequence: TGTGCCAGCAGCCAGGGGAGGGTTAAGGGAGAGACCCAGTACTTC.

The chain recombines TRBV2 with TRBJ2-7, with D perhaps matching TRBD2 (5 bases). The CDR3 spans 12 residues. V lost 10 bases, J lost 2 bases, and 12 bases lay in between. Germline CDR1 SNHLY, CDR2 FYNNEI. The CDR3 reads CATGSSTYEQYF. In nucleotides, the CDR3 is TGTGCCACGGGGTCCTCCACCTACGAGCAGTACTTC.

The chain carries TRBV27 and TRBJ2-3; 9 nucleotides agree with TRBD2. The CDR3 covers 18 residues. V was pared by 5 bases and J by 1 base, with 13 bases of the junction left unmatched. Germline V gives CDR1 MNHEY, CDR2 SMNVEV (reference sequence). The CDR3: CASSGPAISGRGTDTQYF. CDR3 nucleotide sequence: TGTGCCAGCAGTGGCCCAGCGATTAGCGGGAGAGGCACAGATACGCAGTATTTT.

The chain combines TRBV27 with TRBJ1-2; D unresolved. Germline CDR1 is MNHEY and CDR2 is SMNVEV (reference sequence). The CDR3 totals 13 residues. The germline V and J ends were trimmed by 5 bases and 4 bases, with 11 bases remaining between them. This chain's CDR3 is CASSINAAYGYTF. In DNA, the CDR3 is TGTGCCAGCAGTATAAACGCGGCCTATGGCTACACCTTC.